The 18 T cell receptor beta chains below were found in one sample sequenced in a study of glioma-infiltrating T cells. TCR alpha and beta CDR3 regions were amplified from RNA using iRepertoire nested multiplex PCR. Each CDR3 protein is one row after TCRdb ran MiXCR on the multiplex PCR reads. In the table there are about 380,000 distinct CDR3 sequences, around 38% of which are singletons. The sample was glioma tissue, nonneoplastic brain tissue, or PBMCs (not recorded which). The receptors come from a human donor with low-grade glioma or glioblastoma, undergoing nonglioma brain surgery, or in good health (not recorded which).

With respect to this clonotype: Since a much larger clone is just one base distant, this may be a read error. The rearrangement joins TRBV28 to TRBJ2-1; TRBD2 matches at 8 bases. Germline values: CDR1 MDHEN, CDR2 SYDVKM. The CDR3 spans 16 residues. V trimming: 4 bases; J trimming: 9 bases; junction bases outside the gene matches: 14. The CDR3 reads CASSYPSQGLVREQFF. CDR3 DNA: TGTGCCAGCAGTTACCCATCCCAGGGACTAGTACGTGAGCAGTTCTTC.

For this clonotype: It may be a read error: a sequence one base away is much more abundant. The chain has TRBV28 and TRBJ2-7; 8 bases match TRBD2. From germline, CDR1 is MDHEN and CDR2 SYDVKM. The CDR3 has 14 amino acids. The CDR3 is CARSFSGVIYEQYF. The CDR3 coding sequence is TGTGCCAGAAGTTTTAGCGGGGTAATCTACGAGCAGTACTTC. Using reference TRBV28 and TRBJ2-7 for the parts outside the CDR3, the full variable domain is DVKVTQSSRYLVKRTGEKVFLECVQDMDHENMFWYRQDPGLGLRLIYFSYDVKMKEKGDIPEGYSVSREKKERFSLILESASTNQTSMYLCARSFSGVIYEQYFGPGTRLTVT.

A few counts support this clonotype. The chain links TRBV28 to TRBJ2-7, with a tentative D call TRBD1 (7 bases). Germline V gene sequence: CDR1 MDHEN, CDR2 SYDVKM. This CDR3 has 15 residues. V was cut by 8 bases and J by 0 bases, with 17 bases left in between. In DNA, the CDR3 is TGTGCCAGCTGGGAGGCAGGGGGAAGCTCCTACGAGCAGTACTTC. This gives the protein CASWEAGGSSYEQYF.

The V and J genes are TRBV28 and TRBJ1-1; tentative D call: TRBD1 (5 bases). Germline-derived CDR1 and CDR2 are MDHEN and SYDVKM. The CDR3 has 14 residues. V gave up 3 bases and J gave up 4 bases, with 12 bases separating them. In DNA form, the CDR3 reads TGTGCCAGCAGTTTGGCCAGGGCGTCCACTGAAGCTTTCTTT. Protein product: CASSLARASTEAFF. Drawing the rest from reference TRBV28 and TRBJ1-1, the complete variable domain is DVKVTQSSRYLVKRTGEKVFLECVQDMDHENMFWYRQDPGLGLRLIYFSYDVKMKEKGDIPEGYSVSREKKERFSLILESASTNQTSMYLCASSLARASTEAFFGQGTRLTVV.

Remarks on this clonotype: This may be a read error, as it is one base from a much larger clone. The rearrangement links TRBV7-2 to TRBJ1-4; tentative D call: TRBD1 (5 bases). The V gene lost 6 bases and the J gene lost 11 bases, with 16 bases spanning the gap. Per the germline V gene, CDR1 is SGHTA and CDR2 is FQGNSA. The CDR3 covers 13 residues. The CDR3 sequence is CASSPSGGWKLFF. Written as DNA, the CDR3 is TGTGCCAGCAGTCCCAGCGGGGGGTGGAAACTGTTTTTT.

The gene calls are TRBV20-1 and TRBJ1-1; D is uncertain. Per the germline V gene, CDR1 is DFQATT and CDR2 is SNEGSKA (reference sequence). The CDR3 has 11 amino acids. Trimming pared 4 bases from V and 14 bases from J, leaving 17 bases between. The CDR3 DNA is TGCAGTGCTATATCGGGCAGCCCTGCCTTCTTT. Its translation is CSAISGSPAFF.

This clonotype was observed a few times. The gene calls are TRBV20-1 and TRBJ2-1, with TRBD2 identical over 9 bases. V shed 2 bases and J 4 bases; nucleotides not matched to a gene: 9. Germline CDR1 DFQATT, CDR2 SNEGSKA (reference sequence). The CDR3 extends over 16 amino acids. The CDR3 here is CSARMASGMYYNEQFF. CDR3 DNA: TGCAGTGCTAGAATGGCTAGCGGGATGTATTACAATGAGCAGTTCTTC.

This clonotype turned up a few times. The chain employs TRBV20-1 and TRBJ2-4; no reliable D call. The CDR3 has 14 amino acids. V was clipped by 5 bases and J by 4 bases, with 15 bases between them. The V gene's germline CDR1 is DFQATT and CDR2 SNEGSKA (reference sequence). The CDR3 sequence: CSASRSSSKNIQYF. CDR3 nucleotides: TGCAGTGCTTCCCGGAGTAGCAGTAAAAACATTCAGTACTTC.

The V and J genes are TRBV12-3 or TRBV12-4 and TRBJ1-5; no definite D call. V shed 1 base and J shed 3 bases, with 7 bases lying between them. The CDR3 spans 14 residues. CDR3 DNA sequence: TGTGCCAGCAGTTTAGTTACCCTCAATCAGCCCCAGCATTTT. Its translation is CASSLVTLNQPQHF.

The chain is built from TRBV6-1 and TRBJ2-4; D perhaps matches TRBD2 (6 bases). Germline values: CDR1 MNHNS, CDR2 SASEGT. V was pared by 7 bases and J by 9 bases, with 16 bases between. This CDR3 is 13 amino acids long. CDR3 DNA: TGTGCCAGCACGACCACTCCGGGAGTCATTCAGTACTTC. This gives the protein CASTTTPGVIQYF.

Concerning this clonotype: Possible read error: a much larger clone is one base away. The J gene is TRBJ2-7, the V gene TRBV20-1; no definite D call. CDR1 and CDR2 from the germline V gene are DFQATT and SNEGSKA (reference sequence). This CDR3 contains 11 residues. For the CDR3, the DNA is TGCAGTGCTAGGTTGGTCCTGGAGCAGTGCTTC. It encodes CSARLVLEQCF.

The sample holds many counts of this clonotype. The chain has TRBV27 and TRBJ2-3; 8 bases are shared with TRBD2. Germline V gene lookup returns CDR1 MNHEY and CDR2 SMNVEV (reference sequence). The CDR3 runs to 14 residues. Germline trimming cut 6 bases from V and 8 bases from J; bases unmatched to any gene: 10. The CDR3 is CASRTSVERGTQYF. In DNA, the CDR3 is TGTGCCAGCAGGACTAGCGTCGAAAGGGGTACGCAGTATTTT.

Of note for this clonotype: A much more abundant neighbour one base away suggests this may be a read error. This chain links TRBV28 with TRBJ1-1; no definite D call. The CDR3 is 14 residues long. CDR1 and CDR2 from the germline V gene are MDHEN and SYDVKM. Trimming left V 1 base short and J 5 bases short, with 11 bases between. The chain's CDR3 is CASSLFFQKTEAFF. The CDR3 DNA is TGTGCCAGCAGTTTATTCTTCCAGAAAACTGAAGCTTTCTTT. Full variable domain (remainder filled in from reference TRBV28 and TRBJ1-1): DVKVTQSSRYLVKRTGEKVFLECVQDMDHENMFWYRQDPGLGLRLIYFSYDVKMKEKGDIPEGYSVSREKKERFSLILESASTNQTSMYLCASSLFFQKTEAFFGQGTRLTVV.

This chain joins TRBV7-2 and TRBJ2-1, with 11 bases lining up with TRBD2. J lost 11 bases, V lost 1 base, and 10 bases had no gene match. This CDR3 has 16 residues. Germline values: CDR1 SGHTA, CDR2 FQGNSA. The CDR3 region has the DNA TGTGCCAGCAGCTTAGTAGAGACTAGCGGGAAAGCTCAGCAGTTCTTC. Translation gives CASSLVETSGKAQQFF.

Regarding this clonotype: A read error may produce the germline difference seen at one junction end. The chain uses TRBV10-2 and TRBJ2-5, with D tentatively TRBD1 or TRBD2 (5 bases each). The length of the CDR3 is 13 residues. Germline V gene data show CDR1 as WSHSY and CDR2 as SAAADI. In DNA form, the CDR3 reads TGTGCCACCAGGGACGGATTACAAGAGACCCAGTACTTC. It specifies CATRDGLQETQYF.

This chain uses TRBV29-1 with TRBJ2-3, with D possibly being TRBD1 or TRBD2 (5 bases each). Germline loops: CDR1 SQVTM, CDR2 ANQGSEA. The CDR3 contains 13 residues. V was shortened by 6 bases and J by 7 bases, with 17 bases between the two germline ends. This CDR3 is CSVSRDRGYTQYF. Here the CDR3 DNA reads TGCAGCGTGAGCCGGGACCGTGGTTATACGCAGTATTTT.

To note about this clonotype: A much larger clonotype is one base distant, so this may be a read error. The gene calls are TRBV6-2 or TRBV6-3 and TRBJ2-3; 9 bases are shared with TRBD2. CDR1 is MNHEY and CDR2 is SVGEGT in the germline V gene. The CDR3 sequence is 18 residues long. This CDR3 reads CASIYSTSGLEVLDTQYF. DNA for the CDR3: TGTGCCAGCATTTACTCGACTAGCGGCCTAGAAGTGCTAGATACGCAGTATTTT.

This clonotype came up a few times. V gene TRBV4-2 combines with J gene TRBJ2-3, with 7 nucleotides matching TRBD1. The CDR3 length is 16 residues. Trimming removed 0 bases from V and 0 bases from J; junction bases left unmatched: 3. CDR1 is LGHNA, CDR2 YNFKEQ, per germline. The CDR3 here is CASSQEGTESTDTQYF. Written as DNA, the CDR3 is TGTGCCAGCAGCCAAGAGGGGACAGAAAGCACAGATACGCAGTATTTT.